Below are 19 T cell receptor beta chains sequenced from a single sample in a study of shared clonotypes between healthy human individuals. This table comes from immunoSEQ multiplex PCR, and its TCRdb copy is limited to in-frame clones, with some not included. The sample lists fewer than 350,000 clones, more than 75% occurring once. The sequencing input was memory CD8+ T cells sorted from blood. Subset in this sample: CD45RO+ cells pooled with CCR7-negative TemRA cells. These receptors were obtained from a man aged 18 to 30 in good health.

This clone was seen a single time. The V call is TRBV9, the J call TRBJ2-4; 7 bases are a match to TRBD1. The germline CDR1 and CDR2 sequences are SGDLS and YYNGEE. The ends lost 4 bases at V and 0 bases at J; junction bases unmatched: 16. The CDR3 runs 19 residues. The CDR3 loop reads CASSKQGPSIPLAKNIQYF. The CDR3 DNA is TGTGCCAGCAGCAAACAGGGGCCTTCCATTCCTTTAGCCAAAAACATTCAGTACTTC.

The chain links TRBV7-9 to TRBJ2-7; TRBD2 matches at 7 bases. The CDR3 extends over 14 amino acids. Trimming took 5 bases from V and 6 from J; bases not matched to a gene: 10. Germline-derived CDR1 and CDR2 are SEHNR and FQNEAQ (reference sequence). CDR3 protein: CASSHPTSSAEQYF. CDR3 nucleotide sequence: TGTGCCAGCAGCCATCCGACTAGCAGCGCCGAGCAGTACTTC.

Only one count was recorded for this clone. CDR3 DNA: TGTGCCAGCAGTTGGAACTATGGCTACACCTTC. The encoded protein is CASSWNYGYTF. This chain links TRBV25-1 with TRBJ1-2; D unresolved. CDR1 MGHDK and CDR2 SYGVNS come from the germline V gene. V was trimmed by 5 bases and J by 2 bases, leaving 3 bases between them. This CDR3 comprises 11 residues.

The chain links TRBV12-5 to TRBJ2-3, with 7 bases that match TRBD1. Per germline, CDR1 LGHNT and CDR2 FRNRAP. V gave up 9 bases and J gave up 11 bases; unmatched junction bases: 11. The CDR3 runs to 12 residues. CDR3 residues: CASRAGTAMQYF. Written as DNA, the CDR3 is TGTGCTAGCAGGGCCGGGACAGCGATGCAGTATTTT.

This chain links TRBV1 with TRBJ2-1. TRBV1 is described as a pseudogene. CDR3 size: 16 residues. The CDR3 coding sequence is TGCACCAGCAGCCAAGGATCCGATCCGTCCTACAATGAGCAGTTCTTC. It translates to CTSSQGSDPSYNEQFF.

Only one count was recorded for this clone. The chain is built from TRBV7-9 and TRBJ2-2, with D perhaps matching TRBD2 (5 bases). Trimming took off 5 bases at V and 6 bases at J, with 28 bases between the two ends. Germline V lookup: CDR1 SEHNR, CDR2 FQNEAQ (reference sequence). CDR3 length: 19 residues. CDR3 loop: CASSTTVPPAEEAAGELFF. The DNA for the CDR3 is TGTGCCAGCAGCACCACGGTTCCCCCGGCGGAGGAGGCCGCCGGGGAGCTGTTTTTT.

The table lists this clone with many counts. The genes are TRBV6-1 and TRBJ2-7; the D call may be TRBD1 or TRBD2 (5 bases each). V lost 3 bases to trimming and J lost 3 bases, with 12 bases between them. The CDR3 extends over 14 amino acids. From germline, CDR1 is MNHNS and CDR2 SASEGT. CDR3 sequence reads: CASSDLAGRYEQYF. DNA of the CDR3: TGTGCCAGCAGTGATCTAGCAGGGCGCTACGAGCAGTACTTC.

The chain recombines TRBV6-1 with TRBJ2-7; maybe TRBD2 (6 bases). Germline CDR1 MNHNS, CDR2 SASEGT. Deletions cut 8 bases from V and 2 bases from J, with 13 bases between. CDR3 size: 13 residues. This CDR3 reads CASLRWGAYEQYF. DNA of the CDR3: TGTGCCAGCCTTAGGTGGGGGGCCTACGAGCAGTACTTC.

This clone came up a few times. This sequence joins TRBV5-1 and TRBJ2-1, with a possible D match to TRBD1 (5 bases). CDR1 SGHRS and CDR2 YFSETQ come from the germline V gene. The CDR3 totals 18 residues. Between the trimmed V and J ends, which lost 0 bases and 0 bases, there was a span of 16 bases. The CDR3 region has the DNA TGCGCCAGCAGCTTGGTGGGGCCGCAGGGAAGCTCCTACAATGAGCAGTTCTTC. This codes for CASSLVGPQGSSYNEQFF.

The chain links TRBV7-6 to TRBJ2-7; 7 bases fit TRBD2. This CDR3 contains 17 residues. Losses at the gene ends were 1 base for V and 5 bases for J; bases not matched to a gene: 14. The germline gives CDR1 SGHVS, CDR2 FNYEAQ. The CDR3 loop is CASSLGSGRVQEHEQYF. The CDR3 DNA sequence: TGTGCCAGCAGCTTAGGCAGTGGGAGGGTTCAAGAACACGAGCAGTACTTC.

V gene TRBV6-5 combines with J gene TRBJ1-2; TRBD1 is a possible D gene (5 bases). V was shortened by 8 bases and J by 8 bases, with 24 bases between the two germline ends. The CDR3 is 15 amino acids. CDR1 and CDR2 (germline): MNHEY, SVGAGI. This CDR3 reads CASFGLLAGLEGYTF. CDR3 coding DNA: TGTGCCAGCTTTGGACTACTGGCAGGGCTAGAGGGCTACACCTTC.

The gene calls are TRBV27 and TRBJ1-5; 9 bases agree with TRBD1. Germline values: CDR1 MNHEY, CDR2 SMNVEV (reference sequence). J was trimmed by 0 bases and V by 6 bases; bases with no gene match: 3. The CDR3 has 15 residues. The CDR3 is CASRGTGTSNQPQHF. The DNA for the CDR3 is TGTGCCAGCAGGGGGACAGGGACTAGCAATCAGCCCCAGCATTTT.

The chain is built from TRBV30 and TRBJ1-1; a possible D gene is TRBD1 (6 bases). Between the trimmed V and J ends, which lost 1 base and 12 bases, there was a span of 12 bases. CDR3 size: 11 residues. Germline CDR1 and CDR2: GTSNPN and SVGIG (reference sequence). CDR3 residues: CAWSGRGKPFF. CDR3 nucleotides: TGTGCCTGGAGTGGAAGGGGGAAACCTTTCTTT.

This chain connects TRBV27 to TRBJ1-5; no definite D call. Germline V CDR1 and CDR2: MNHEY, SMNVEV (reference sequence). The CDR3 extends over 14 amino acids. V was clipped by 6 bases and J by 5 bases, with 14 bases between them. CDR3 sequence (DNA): TGTGCCAGCAGCCTCGGACTGGGATATCAGCCCCAGCATTTT. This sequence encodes CASSLGLGYQPQHF.

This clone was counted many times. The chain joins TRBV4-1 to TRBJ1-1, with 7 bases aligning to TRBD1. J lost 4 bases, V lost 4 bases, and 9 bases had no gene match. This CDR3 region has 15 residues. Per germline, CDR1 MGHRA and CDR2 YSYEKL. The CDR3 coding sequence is TGCGCCAGCAGCCCTGACAGGGACCCGGGCACTGAAGCTTTCTTT. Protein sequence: CASSPDRDPGTEAFF.

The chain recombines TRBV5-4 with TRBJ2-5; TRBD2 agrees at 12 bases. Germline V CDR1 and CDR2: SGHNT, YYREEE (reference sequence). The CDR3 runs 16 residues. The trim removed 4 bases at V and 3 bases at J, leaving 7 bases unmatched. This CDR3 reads CASSTASGGAKETQYF. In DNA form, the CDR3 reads TGTGCCAGCAGCACCGCTAGCGGGGGGGCTAAAGAGACCCAGTACTTC.

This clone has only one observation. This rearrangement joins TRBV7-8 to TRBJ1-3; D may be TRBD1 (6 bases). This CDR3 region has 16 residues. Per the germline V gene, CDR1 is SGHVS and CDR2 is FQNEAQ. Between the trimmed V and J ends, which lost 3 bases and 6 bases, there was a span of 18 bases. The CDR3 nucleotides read TGTGCCAGCAGCTTTGGATTGGGGGGCTCTAAAAACACCATATATTTT. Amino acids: CASSFGLGGSKNTIYF.

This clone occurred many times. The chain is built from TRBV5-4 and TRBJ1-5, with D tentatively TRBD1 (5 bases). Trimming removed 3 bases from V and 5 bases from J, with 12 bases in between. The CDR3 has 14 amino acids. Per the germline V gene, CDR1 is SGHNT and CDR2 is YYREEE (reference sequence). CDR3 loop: CASSSFGDDQPQHF. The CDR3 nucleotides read TGTGCCAGCAGCTCATTCGGGGACGATCAGCCCCAGCATTTT. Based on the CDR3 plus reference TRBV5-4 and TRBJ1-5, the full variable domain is ETGVTQSPTHLIKTRGQQVTLRCSSQSGHNTVSWYQQALGQGPQFIFQYYREEENGRGNFPPRFSGLQFPNYSSELNVNALELDDSALYLCASSSFGDDQPQHFGDGTRLSIL.

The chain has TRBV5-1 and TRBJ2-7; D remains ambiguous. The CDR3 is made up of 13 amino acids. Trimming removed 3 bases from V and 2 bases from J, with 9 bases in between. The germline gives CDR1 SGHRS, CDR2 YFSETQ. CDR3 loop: CASSSGGAYEQYF. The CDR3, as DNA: TGCGCCAGCAGCTCCGGCGGAGCCTACGAGCAGTACTTC. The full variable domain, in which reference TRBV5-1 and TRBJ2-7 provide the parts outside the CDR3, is KAGVTQTPRYLIKTRGQQVTLSCSPISGHRSVSWYQQTPGQGLQFLFEYFSETQRNKGNFPGRFSGRQFSNSRSEMNVSTLELGDSALYLCASSSGGAYEQYFGPGTRLTVT.